The sequence of this T cell receptor beta chain was determined in a study of cytomegalovirus exposure and HLA in healthy donors. Trimming cost V 4 bases and J 1 base; bases outside gene matches: 3. The CDR3 consists of 14 residues. CDR1 is MNHEY, CDR2 SMNVEV, per germline (reference sequence). This PCR relied on a set of 60 Vbeta primers and 13 Jbeta primers. Sequencing used immunoSEQ multiplex PCR; TCRdb keeps in-frame clones, though not all of them. The sample lists a few hundred thousand clones, over 90% occurring once. The source material was PBMCs. This receptor was taken from a girl aged 2 to 9 in good health and CMV-seronegative. The J gene is TRBJ2-7, the V gene TRBV27, with TRBD1 matching 8 bases. The CDR3 DNA sequence: TGTGCCAGCAGTTCCACAGGGGGATCCTACGAGCAGTACTTC. It codes for CASSSTGGSYEQYF.